Below, 31 T cell receptor beta chains from the same sample are listed, as sequenced in a study of T-cell memory formation after mild COVID-19. TCRdb re-called the 5' RACE reads through MiXCR, storing one row per CDR3 protein. The sample has some 300,000 distinct CDR3 sequences, around a fifth seen once. Sequencing was performed on PBMCs or a T cell subset sorted from them (not recorded which). These TCRs come from a man younger than 30 who had mild COVID-19 (a few samples of this study predate the infection). Cell type and time point are not known.

The chain has TRBV15 and TRBJ1-5; D is ambiguous. V shed 2 bases and J shed 4 bases, with 9 bases lying between them. From germline, CDR1 is LNHNV and CDR2 YYDKDF (reference sequence). This CDR3 contains 14 residues. In DNA, the CDR3 is TGTGCCACCAGCAGAAAGACGGCAAATCAGCCCCAGCATTTT. The encoded protein is CATSRKTANQPQHF.

There are a few counts of this clonotype. The chain has TRBV30 and TRBJ2-1; TRBD2 is a possible D gene (5 bases). In germline, CDR1 is GTSNPN, CDR2 SVGIG (reference sequence). Trimming cost V 5 bases and J 8 bases, with 13 bases left between them. The CDR3 consists of 12 residues. CDR3 in amino acids: CAWAHGEYEQFF. Here the CDR3 DNA reads TGTGCCTGGGCCCACGGGGAATATGAGCAGTTCTTC.

This clonotype has only a few counts. This rearrangement joins TRBV6-5 to TRBJ1-2; D not resolved. The CDR3 loop spans 14 amino acids. Germline V gene sequence: CDR1 MNHEY, CDR2 SVGAGI. V shed 0 bases and J shed 4 bases, with 9 bases lying between them. CDR3 sequence: CASSYSMVGYGYTF. CDR3 nucleotide sequence: TGTGCCAGCAGTTACTCGATGGTGGGCTATGGCTACACCTTC.

This clonotype was found a few times. The V and J genes are TRBV7-3 and TRBJ2-2; D may be TRBD1 (6 bases). The CDR3 sequence is 15 residues long. CDR1 SGHTA and CDR2 FQGTGA come from the germline V gene. The germline V and J ends were trimmed by 4 bases and 5 bases, with 14 bases remaining between them. Here the CDR3 reads CASSSRTRGTGELFF. The CDR3 DNA follows: TGTGCCAGCAGCTCCCGAACTAGGGGGACCGGGGAGCTGTTTTTT.

The chain employs TRBV7-3 and TRBJ2-7; D is possibly TRBD2 (5 bases). The CDR3 runs to 16 residues. The V end lost 5 bases, the J end lost 5 bases, and 22 bases lay between the germline ends. The germline gives CDR1 SGHTA, CDR2 FQGTGA. CDR3 sequence: CASSTGRWAAYDEQYF. As DNA, the CDR3 is TGTGCCAGCAGCACGGGGAGATGGGCAGCTTACGACGAGCAGTACTTC.

This chain links TRBV7-9 with TRBJ2-1; 8 nucleotides line up with TRBD2. Looked up from germline, CDR1 is SEHNR and CDR2 is FQNEAQ (reference sequence). Trimming removed 4 bases from V and 1 base from J; junction bases left unmatched: 6. The CDR3 extends over 16 amino acids. For the CDR3, the DNA is TGTGCCAGCAGCTCCCCTTTAGCGGGGTCCTACAATGAGCAGTTCTTC. This codes for CASSSPLAGSYNEQFF. The whole variable domain, remainder taken from reference TRBV7-9 and TRBJ2-1, is DTGVSQNPRHKITKRGQNVTFRCDPISEHNRLYWYRQTLGQGPEFLTYFQNEAQLEKSRLLSDRFSAERPKGSFSTLEIQRTEQGDSAMYLCASSSPLAGSYNEQFFGPGTRLTVL.

This clonotype turned up a few times. The chain uses TRBV20-1 and TRBJ2-4; weak D call: TRBD1 (6 bases). The V and J ends lost 1 base and 1 base respectively, with 14 bases between them. Germline-derived CDR1 and CDR2 are DFQATT and SNEGSKA (reference sequence). There are 16 residues in the CDR3. The CDR3 DNA reads as TGCAGTGCTAGAGCAGGGGTGTCGACGGCCAAAAACATTCAGTACTTC. It yields the protein CSARAGVSTAKNIQYF.

The chain combines TRBV6-1 with TRBJ1-5, with 10 nucleotides matching TRBD1. The CDR3 loop spans 15 amino acids. The J segment lost 5 bases and the V segment lost 3 bases, leaving 4 bases of the junction unmatched. The germline V gene has CDR1 MNHNS and CDR2 SASEGT. CDR3 protein: CASSDRTGGHQPQHF. CDR3 sequence (DNA): TGTGCCAGCAGTGACCGGACAGGGGGGCATCAGCCCCAGCATTTT.

This clonotype showed up just a few times. The J gene is TRBJ2-1, the V gene TRBV7-7, with D unclear. Germline CDR1 is SSHAT and CDR2 is FNYEAQ (reference sequence). CDR3 length: 13 amino acids. V lost 3 bases and J lost 10, with 13 bases in between. In DNA form, the CDR3 reads TGTGCCAGCAGCTTTTCCGTTTTTGGGGAGCAGTTCTTC. It codes for CASSFSVFGEQFF.

This clonotype appeared a few times. The rearrangement uses TRBV9 and TRBJ2-5; either TRBD1 or TRBD2 may fit D (5 bases each). The CDR3 length is 15 residues. With 3 bases removed from V and 4 bases from J, the gap between germline ends came to 16 bases. Looked up from germline, CDR1 is SGDLS and CDR2 is YYNGEE. The CDR3 DNA sequence: TGTGCCAGCAGCGCGGCCCGGGGACCGAGAGAGACCCAGTACTTC. It encodes CASSAARGPRETQYF. Together with reference TRBV9 and TRBJ2-5, the CDR3 gives the full variable domain: DSGVTQTPKHLITATGQRVTLRCSPRSGDLSVYWYQQSLDQGLQFLIQYYNGEERAKGNILERFSAQQFPDLHSELNLSSLELGDSALYFCASSAARGPRETQYFGPGTRLLVL.

This clonotype was detected ten times or more. The CDR3 DNA follows: TGTGCCAGCAGCCGGGGGAACACTGAAGCTTTCTTT. It codes for CASSRGNTEAFF. The V call is TRBV7-9, the J call TRBJ1-1; D unresolved. Germline V gives CDR1 SEHNR, CDR2 FQNEAQ (reference sequence). This CDR3 contains 12 residues. Deletions cut 5 bases from V and 1 base from J, with 5 bases between.

The J gene is TRBJ2-1, the V gene TRBV6-2 or TRBV6-3; D remains unclear. In germline, CDR1 is MNHEY, CDR2 SVGEGT. CDR3 length: 11 amino acids. Trimming removed 3 bases from V and 8 bases from J, with 5 bases in between. CDR3 bases: TGTGCCAGCAGTTATCCGGATGAGCAGTTCTTC. Its translation is CASSYPDEQFF.

This clonotype occurred a few times. The rearrangement uses TRBV7-3 and TRBJ2-1; perhaps TRBD2 as D (6 bases). The V and J ends lost 5 bases and 1 base respectively, with 9 bases between them. Germline V gene sequence: CDR1 SGHTA, CDR2 FQGTGA. The CDR3 is made up of 14 amino acids. Here the CDR3 DNA reads TGTGCCAGCAGCCCCCGGGGGTCCTACAATGAGCAGTTCTTC. This gives the protein CASSPRGSYNEQFF.

The chain links TRBV7-8 to TRBJ2-7; a possible D gene is TRBD1 (6 bases). The germline V gene encodes CDR1 SGHVS and CDR2 FQNEAQ. The V end lost 5 bases, the J end lost 2 bases, and 13 bases lay between the germline ends. This CDR3 contains 14 residues. CDR3 DNA sequence: TGTGCCAGCAGCCGTTCTACAGGGACCTACGAGCAGTACTTC. Its protein is CASSRSTGTYEQYF.

A few counts support this clonotype. The V and J genes are TRBV30 and TRBJ1-1, with no clear D. V lost 8 bases and J 1 base, leaving 8 bases between the germline ends. This CDR3 region has 11 residues. Germline V gene data show CDR1 as GTSNPN and CDR2 as SVGIG (reference sequence). CDR3 nucleotides: TGTGCCCGACACTCGAACACTGAAGCTTTCTTT. The encoded protein is CARHSNTEAFF.

This clonotype was detected ten times or more. V and J are TRBV7-9 and TRBJ1-6; D ambiguous. Germline V lookup: CDR1 SEHNR, CDR2 FQNEAQ (reference sequence). CDR3 length equals 17 residues. V lost 0 bases to trimming and J lost 8 bases, with 17 bases between them. Here the CDR3 reads CASSLAGVGRVDSPLHF. The CDR3 DNA reads as TGTGCCAGCAGCTTAGCTGGTGTCGGGAGGGTGGATTCACCCCTCCACTTT.

V usage is TRBV7-6 and J usage is TRBJ1-2; maybe TRBD1 (6 bases). Germline CDR1 reads SGHVS; CDR2 reads FNYEAQ. The V end lost 5 bases, the J end lost 5 bases, and 21 bases lay between the germline ends. This CDR3 contains 16 residues. For the CDR3, the DNA is TGTGCCAGCAGCGCCCGTCCATCATCAGGGGAATATGGCTACACCTTC. Encoded protein: CASSARPSSGEYGYTF.

This clonotype was recorded a few times. The rearrangement uses TRBV10-1 and TRBJ2-3, with TRBD2 matching over 7 bases. V lost 6 bases, J lost 1 base, and 1 base stayed unmatched. This CDR3 comprises 13 residues. CDR1 WNHNN and CDR2 SYGVQD come from the germline V gene (reference sequence). Here the CDR3 reads CASRAGGTDTQYF. As DNA, the CDR3 is TGCGCCAGCAGGGCGGGGGGCACAGATACGCAGTATTTT.

The chain joins TRBV4-3 to TRBJ1-1; D call uncertain. This CDR3 has 15 amino acids. V was pared by 3 bases and J by 0 bases, with 11 bases between. The germline gives CDR1 LGHNA, CDR2 YSLEER. The CDR3 nucleotides are TGCGCCAGCAGCCAGGCCCAGACTGTGAACACTGAAGCTTTCTTT. It is translated as CASSQAQTVNTEAFF.

This sequence joins TRBV24-1 and TRBJ2-1, with a tentative D call TRBD2 (6 bases). With 1 base removed from V and 2 bases from J, the gap between germline ends came to 8 bases. Per the germline V gene, CDR1 is KGHDR and CDR2 is SFDVKD. The CDR3 runs to 15 residues. The CDR3 coding sequence is TGTGCCACCAGTGATTTTGGCGGGGCCTACAATGAGCAGTTCTTC. Encoded protein: CATSDFGGAYNEQFF.

The V and J genes are TRBV7-2 and TRBJ2-6, with 8 bases lining up with TRBD1. The CDR3 covers 16 residues. V shed 5 bases and J 5 bases; nucleotides not matched to a gene: 8. CDR1 and CDR2 (germline): SGHTA, FQGNSA. CDR3 coding DNA: TGTGCCAGCAGCCGACAGGGGCCGGGGTGGGCCAACGTCCTGACTTTC. Protein product: CASSRQGPGWANVLTF.

This chain links TRBV4-1 with TRBJ1-6; a weak D match, TRBD1 (6 bases). Germline-derived CDR1 and CDR2 are MGHRA and YSYEKL. The V end lost 1 base, the J end lost 9 bases, and 28 bases lay between the germline ends. This CDR3 comprises 20 residues. CDR3: CASSQGGPGQITLGGSPLHF. The CDR3 nucleotides are TGCGCCAGCAGCCAAGGTGGCCCGGGACAAATCACCCTGGGAGGTTCACCCCTCCACTTT.

In this sample, this clonotype turned up once. The rearrangement links TRBV20-1 to TRBJ2-7; maybe TRBD1 (6 bases). V lost 3 bases and J 3 bases, leaving 21 bases between the germline ends. CDR1 and CDR2 from the germline V gene are DFQATT and SNEGSKA (reference sequence). CDR3 length equals 16 residues. The CDR3, as DNA: TGCAGTGCTAGGGCTCCGGCCTCAGGGGTGAACTACGAGCAGTACTTC. It is translated as CSARAPASGVNYEQYF.

The J gene is TRBJ1-2, the V gene TRBV7-2, with TRBD1 as a possible D gene (5 bases). The CDR3 is 14 residues long. Germline V CDR1 and CDR2: SGHTA, FQGNSA. The V end was cut by 5 bases, the J end by 4 bases, with 14 bases between. The DNA for the CDR3 is TGTGCCAGCAGCCTCGATTCAGGGACCTATGGCTACACCTTC. Protein sequence: CASSLDSGTYGYTF.

This clonotype came up a few times. The CDR3 region is CASSSRATGGDRGCTF. The CDR3 region has the DNA TGTGCCAGCAGCTCTCGGGCGACAGGCGGGGATAGGGGGTGCACCTTC. The V gene is TRBV7-2, the J gene TRBJ1-2, with a weak D call TRBD1 (6 bases). V was trimmed by 4 bases and J by 13 bases, leaving 28 bases between them. The CDR3 length is 16 residues. Per germline, CDR1 SGHTA and CDR2 FQGNSA.

The rearrangement uses TRBV14 and TRBJ2-5; D possibly matches TRBD1 or TRBD2 (6 bases each). The length of the CDR3 is 15 residues. The V gene lost 4 bases and the J gene lost 2 bases, with 14 bases spanning the gap. Germline CDR1 and CDR2: SGHDN and FVKESK. CDR3 protein: CASSRRDIRQETQYF. For the CDR3, the DNA is TGTGCCAGCAGCCGGCGGGACATCCGGCAAGAGACCCAGTACTTC.

This clonotype has just a few counts. CDR3 loop: CASRDPNSPLHF. CDR3 DNA sequence: TGTGCCAGCAGGGATCCAAATTCACCCCTCCACTTT. This chain uses TRBV6-5 with TRBJ1-6; D is unresolved. Trimming left V 6 bases short and J 7 bases short, with 7 bases between. This CDR3 is 12 amino acids long. Germline CDR1 is MNHEY and CDR2 is SVGAGI.

This clonotype occurred many times. The genes are TRBV5-1 and TRBJ2-7; D is unresolved. V was shortened by 1 base and J by 2 bases, with 16 bases between the two germline ends. Germline V gene sequence: CDR1 SGHRS, CDR2 YFSETQ. CDR3 length: 16 residues. The CDR3 spells CASSLSSFGEAYEQYV. The DNA of the CDR3 is TGCGCCAGCAGCTTGTCGTCATTCGGCGAAGCCTACGAGCAGTACGTC.

The rearrangement uses TRBV19 and TRBJ1-6; D might be TRBD1 (5 bases). Trimming pared 4 bases from V and 8 bases from J, leaving 9 bases between. This CDR3 is 13 amino acids long. Germline lookup yields CDR1 LNHDA and CDR2 SQIVND (reference sequence). The CDR3 DNA sequence: TGTGCCAGTAGTACCCGGGGCGATTCACCCCTCCACTTT. It codes for CASSTRGDSPLHF. The full variable domain, its missing parts supplied by reference TRBV19 and TRBJ1-6, is DGGITQSPKYLFRKEGQNVTLSCEQNLNHDAMYWYRQDPGQGLRLIYYSQIVNDFQKGDIAEGYSVSREKKESFPLTVTSAQKNPTAFYLCASSTRGDSPLHFGNGTRLTVT.

This clonotype was seen only a few times. V gene TRBV3-1 combines with J gene TRBJ1-1, with D unclear. Trimming pared 4 bases from V and 5 bases from J, leaving 8 bases between. The CDR3 has 12 residues. Per germline, CDR1 LGHDT and CDR2 YNNKEL (reference sequence). DNA of the CDR3: TGTGCCAGCAGCCTTGAGCAGACTGAAGCTTTCTTT. Residues: CASSLEQTEAFF. Full variable domain (rest looked up from reference TRBV3-1 and TRBJ1-1): DTAVSQTPKYLVTQMGNDKSIKCEQNLGHDTMYWYKQDSKKFLKIMFSYNNKELIINETVPNRFSPKSPDKAHLNLHINSLELGDSAVYFCASSLEQTEAFFGQGTRLTVV.

This rearrangement joins TRBV5-1 to TRBJ2-3; TRBD2 matches 10 bases. The CDR3 sequence is 14 residues long. Germline CDR1 and CDR2: SGHRS and YFSETQ. The J segment lost 6 bases and the V segment lost 4 bases, leaving 5 bases of the junction unmatched. The CDR3 nucleotides read TGCGCCAGCAGCATAAGCGGGGGGGAGGATACGCAGTATTTT. This codes for CASSISGGEDTQYF.